This T cell receptor beta chain came from a study of T-cell memory formation after mild COVID-19. Trimming shortened V by 0 bases and J by 7 bases, and 8 bases separated the two germline ends. CDR3 size: 13 residues. Germline loops: CDR1 SGHRS, CDR2 YFSETQ. TCRdb re-called the 5' RACE reads with MiXCR, one entry per CDR3 protein. The table has just under 350,000 distinct CDR3 sequences, 13% seen once; the top ten hold 20% to 25%. This clonotype showed up just a few times. The source of this sequence is a man younger than 35 who had mild COVID-19 (a few samples of this study predate the infection). Cell type and time point are not known. The J gene is TRBJ1-5, the V gene TRBV5-1, with a tentative D call TRBD1 (6 bases). The sample taken for sequencing was PBMCs or a T cell subset sorted from them (not recorded which). Written as DNA, the CDR3 is TGCGCCAGCAGCTTGGAGGGGGTCCAGCCCCAGCATTTT. This translates into CASSLEGVQPQHF.